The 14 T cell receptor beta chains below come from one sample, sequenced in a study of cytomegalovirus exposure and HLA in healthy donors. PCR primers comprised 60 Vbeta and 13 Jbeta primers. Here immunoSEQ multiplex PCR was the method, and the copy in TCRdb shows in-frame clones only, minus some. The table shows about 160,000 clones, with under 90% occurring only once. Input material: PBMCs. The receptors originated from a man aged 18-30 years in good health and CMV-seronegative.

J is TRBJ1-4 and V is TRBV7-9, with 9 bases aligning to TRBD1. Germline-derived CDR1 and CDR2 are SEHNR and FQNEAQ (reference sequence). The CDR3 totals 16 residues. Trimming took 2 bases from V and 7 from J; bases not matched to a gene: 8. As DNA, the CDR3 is TGTGCCAGCAGCTTATACCTCGACAGGGGGGGTGAAAAACTGTTTTTT. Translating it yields CASSLYLDRGGEKLFF.

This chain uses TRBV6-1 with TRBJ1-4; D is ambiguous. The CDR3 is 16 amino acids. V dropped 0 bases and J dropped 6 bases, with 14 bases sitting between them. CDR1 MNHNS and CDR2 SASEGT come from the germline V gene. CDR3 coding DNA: TGTGCCAGCAGTGAAGCGCCCTGGGAGGGCGATGAAAAACTGTTTTTT. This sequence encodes CASSEAPWEGDEKLFF.

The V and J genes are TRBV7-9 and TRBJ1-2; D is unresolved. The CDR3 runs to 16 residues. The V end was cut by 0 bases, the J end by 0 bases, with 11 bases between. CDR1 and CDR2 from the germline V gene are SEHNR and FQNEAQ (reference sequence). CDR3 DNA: TGTGCCAGCAGCTTAGCGGGCACCTTAGCTAACTATGGCTACACCTTC. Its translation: CASSLAGTLANYGYTF.

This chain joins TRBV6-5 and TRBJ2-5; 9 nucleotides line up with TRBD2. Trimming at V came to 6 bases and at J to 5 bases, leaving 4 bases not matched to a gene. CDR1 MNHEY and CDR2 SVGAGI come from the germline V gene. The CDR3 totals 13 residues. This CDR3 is CASRSSGGETQYF. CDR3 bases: TGTGCCAGCAGATCCAGCGGGGGGGAGACCCAGTACTTC.

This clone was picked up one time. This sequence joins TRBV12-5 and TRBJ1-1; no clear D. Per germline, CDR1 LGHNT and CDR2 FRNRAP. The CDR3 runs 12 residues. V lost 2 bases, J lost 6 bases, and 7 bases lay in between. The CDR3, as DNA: TGTGCTAGTGGTTTGATCGGGGCTGAAGCTTTCTTT. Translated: CASGLIGAEAFF.

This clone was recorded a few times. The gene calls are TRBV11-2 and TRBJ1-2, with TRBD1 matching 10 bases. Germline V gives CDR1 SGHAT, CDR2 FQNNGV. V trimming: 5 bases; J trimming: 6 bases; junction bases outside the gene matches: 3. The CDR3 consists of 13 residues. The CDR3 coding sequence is TGTGCCAGCAGCCTTGGGACAGGGGATGGCTACACCTTC. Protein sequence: CASSLGTGDGYTF.

CDR3 coding DNA: TGTGCCAGCAGTGTAATATTGACAGGGTATGAGCAGTTCTTC. The encoded protein is CASSVILTGYEQFF. The rearrangement links TRBV6-5 to TRBJ2-1; 7 bases align to TRBD1. Trimming took 5 bases from V and 8 from J; bases not matched to a gene: 9. This CDR3 contains 14 residues. CDR1 and CDR2 from the germline V gene are MNHEY and SVGAGI.

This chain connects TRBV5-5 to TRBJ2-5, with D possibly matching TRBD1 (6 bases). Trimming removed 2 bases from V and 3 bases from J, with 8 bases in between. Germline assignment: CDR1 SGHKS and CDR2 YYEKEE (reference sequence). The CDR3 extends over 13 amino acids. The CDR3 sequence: CASSLGTKETQYF. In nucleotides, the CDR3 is TGTGCCAGCAGCTTAGGGACAAAAGAGACCCAGTACTTC.

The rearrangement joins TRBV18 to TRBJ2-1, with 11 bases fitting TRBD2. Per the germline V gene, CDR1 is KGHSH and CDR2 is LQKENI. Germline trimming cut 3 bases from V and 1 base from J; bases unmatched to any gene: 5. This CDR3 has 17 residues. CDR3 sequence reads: CASSPSTSGESYNEQFF. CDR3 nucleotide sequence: TGTGCCAGCTCACCTTCGACTAGCGGGGAATCCTACAATGAGCAGTTCTTC.

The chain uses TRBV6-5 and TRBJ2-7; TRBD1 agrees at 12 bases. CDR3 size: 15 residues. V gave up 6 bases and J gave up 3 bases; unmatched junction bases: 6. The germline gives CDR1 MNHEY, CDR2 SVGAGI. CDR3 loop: CASRAGTGGFYEQYF. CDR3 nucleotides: TGTGCCAGCAGGGCCGGGACAGGGGGCTTCTACGAGCAGTACTTC.

DNA of the CDR3: TGTGCCAGCAGCTTAGAGGAGATAGCGGGGTGGAGAAATGAGCAGTTCTTC. Its protein is CASSLEEIAGWRNEQFF. The chain recombines TRBV7-2 with TRBJ2-1; 8 bases line up with TRBD2. The germline CDR1 and CDR2 sequences are SGHTA and FQGNSA. The CDR3 runs to 17 residues. J lost 7 bases, V lost 1 base, and 12 bases had no gene match.

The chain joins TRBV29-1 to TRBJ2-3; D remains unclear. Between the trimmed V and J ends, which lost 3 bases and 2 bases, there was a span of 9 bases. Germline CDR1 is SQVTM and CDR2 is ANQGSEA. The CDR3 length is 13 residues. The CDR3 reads CSVEGQLTDTQYF. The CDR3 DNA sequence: TGCAGCGTTGAGGGCCAGCTCACAGATACGCAGTATTTT.

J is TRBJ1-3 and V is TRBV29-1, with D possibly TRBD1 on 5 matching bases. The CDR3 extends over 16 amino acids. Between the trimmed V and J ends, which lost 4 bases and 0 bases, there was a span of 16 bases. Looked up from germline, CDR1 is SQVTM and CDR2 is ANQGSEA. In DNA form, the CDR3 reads TGCAGCGTTGCCCGCCCGGGGGAAGTCTCTGGAAACACCATATATTTT. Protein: CSVARPGEVSGNTIYF.

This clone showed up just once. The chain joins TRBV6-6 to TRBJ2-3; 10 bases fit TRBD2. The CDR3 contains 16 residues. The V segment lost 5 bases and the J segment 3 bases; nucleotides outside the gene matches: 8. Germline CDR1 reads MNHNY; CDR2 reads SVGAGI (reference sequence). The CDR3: CASSPRASGGTDTQYF. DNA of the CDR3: TGTGCCAGCAGTCCGCGGGCTAGCGGGGGTACAGATACGCAGTATTTT.